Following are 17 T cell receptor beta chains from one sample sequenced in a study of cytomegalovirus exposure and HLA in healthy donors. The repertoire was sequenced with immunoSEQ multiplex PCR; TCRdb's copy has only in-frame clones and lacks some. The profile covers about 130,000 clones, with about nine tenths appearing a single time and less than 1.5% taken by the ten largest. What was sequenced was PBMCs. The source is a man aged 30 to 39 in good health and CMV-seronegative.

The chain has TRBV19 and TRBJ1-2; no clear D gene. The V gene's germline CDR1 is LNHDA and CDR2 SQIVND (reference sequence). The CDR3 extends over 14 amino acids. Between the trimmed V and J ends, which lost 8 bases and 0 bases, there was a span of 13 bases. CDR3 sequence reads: CASHPRQPNYGYTF. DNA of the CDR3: TGTGCCAGTCACCCCAGACAACCTAACTATGGCTACACCTTC.

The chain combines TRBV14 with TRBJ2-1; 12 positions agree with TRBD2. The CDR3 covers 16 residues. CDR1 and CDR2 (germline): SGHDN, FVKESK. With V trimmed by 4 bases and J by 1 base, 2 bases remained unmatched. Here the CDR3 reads CASSPLAGGSYNEQFF. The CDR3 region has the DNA TGTGCCAGCAGCCCACTAGCGGGAGGATCCTACAATGAGCAGTTCTTC.

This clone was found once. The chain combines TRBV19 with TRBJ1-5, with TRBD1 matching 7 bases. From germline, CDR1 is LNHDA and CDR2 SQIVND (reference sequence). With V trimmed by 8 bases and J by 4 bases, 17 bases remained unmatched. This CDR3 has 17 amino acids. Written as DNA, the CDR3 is TGTGCCAGTTCGGGGCCACAGGGGCGCCCCAATAATCAGCCCCAGCATTTT. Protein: CASSGPQGRPNNQPQHF.

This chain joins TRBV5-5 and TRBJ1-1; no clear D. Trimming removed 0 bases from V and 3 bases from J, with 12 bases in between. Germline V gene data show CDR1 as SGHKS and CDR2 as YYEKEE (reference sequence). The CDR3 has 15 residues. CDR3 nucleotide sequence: TGTGCCAGCAGCTTGGTCGGAGGGCGGCACACTGAAGCTTTCTTT. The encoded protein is CASSLVGGRHTEAFF.

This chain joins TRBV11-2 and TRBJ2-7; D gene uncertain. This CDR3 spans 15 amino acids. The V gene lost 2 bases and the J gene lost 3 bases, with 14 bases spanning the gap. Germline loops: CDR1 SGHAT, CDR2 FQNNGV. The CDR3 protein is CASSLSIGGGYEQYF. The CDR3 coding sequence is TGTGCCAGCAGCTTATCGATAGGTGGCGGCTACGAGCAGTACTTC.

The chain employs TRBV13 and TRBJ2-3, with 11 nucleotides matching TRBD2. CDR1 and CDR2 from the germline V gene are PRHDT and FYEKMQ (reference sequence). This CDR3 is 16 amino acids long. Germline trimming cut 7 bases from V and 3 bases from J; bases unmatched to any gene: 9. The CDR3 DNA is TGTGCCAGCATCAAATTAGCGGGAGGGCGGACAGATACGCAGTATTTT. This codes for CASIKLAGGRTDTQYF. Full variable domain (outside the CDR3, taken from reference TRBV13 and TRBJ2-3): AAGVIQSPRHLIKEKRETATLKCYPIPRHDTVYWYQQGPGQDPQFLISFYEKMQSDKGSIPDRFSAQQFSDYHSELNMSSLELGDSALYFCASIKLAGGRTDTQYFGPGTRLTVL.

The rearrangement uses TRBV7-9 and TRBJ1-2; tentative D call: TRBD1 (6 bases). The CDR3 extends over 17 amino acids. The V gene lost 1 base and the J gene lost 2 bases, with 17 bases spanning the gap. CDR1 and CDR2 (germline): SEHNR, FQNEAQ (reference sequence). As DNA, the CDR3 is TGTGCCAGCAGCTTAGGAAGGAACAGGGTTGAAAACTATGGCTACACCTTC. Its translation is CASSLGRNRVENYGYTF.

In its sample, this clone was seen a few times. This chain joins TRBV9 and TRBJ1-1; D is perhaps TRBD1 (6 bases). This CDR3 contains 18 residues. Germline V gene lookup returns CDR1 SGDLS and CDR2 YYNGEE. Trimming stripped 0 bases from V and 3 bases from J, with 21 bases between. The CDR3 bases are TGTGCCAGCAGCGTAGAGAGTGGGGTTTGGGGGCGAGACACTGAAGCTTTCTTT. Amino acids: CASSVESGVWGRDTEAFF.

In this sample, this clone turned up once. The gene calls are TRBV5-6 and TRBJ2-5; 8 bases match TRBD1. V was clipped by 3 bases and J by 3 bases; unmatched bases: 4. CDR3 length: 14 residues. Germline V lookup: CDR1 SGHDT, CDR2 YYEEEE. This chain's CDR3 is CASSSAGGKETQYF. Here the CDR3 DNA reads TGTGCCAGCAGCTCGGCAGGGGGCAAAGAGACCCAGTACTTC. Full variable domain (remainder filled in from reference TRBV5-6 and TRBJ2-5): DAGVTQSPTHLIKTRGQQVTLRCSPKSGHDTVSWYQQALGQGPQFIFQYYEEEERQRGNFPDRFSGHQFPNYSSELNVNALLLGDSALYLCASSSAGGKETQYFGPGTRLLVL.

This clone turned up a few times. DNA for the CDR3: TGTGCCAGCATCCGCGGGGAGACACTAAACTATGGCTACACCTTC. As protein: CASIRGETLNYGYTF. The chain employs TRBV7-9 and TRBJ1-2, with D hard to call. The germline V gene has CDR1 SEHNR and CDR2 FQNEAQ (reference sequence). Trimming pared 7 bases from V and 2 bases from J, leaving 17 bases between. The CDR3 spans 15 residues.

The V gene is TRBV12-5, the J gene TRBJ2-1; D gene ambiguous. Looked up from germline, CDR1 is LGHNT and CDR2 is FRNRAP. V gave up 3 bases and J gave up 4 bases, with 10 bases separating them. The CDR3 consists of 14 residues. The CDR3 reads CASGFLDVYNEQFF. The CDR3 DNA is TGTGCTAGTGGTTTTCTAGATGTTTACAATGAGCAGTTCTTC.

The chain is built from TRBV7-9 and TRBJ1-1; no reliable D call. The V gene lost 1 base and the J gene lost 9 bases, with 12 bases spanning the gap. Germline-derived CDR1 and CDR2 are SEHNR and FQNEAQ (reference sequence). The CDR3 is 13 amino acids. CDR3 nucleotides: TGTGCCAGCAGCTTAGGGTTTACATTAAAAGCTTTCTTT. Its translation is CASSLGFTLKAFF. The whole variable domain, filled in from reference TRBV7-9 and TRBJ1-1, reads DTGVSQNPRHKITKRGQNVTFRCDPISEHNRLYWYRQTLGQGPEFLTYFQNEAQLEKSRLLSDRFSAERPKGSFSTLEIQRTEQGDSAMYLCASSLGFTLKAFFGQGTRLTVV.

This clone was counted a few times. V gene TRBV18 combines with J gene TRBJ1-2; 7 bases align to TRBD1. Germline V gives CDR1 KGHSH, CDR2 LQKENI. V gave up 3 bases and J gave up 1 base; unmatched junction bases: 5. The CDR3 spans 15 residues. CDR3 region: CASSPRQGLNYGYTF. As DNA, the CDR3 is TGTGCCAGCTCACCGAGACAGGGTCTTAACTATGGCTACACCTTC.

The CDR3 coding sequence is TGCGCCAGCAGCTCTTCGGGGTTTGAGACCCAGTACTTC. This gives the protein CASSSSGFETQYF. The genes are TRBV5-1 and TRBJ2-5; TRBD2 is a possible D gene (5 bases). CDR1 SGHRS and CDR2 YFSETQ come from the germline V gene. The CDR3 runs 13 residues. Trimming cost V 3 bases and J 5 bases, with 11 bases left between them.

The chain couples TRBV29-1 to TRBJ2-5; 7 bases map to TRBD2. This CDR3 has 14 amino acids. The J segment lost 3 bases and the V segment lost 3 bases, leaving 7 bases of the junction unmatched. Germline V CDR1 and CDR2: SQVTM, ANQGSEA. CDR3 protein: CSVDRWTREETQYF. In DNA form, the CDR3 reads TGCAGCGTTGATCGGTGGACTAGAGAAGAGACCCAGTACTTC.

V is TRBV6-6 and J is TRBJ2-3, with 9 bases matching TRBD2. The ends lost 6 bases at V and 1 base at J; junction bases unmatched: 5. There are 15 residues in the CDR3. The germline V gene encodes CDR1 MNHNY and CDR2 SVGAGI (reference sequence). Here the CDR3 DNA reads TGTGCCAGCAGCTTAGCGGGAGTAGGCACAGATACGCAGTATTTT. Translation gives CASSLAGVGTDTQYF.

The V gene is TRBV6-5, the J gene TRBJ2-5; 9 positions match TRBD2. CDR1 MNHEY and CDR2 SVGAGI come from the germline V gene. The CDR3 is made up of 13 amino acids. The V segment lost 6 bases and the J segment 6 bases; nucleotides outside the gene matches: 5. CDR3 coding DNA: TGTGCCAGCAGACCGGGACTAGCCCAGACCCAGTACTTC. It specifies CASRPGLAQTQYF.